The clone carrying this T cell receptor beta chain has a handful of counts. What it recognizes is unknown. Hyperthyroidism was newly diagnosed in patients aged 18 to 65 (duration under 2 months). It was uncontrolled infection, other autoimmune disease, pregnancy or lactation that excluded patients. RNA transcripts provided the source from which TCR beta CDR3 regions were amplified. HTBI primers were the set used in a first-round RT-PCR of the TCR CDR3. TCRdb re-called the multiplex PCR reads with MiXCR, one entry per CDR3 protein. The sample has about 210,000 distinct CDR3 sequences; 17% are singletons. This sample is part of a study of T cells in Graves' hyperthyroidism and ophthalmopathy. With 5 bases clipped from V and 0 bases from J, the junction kept 8 bases outside the gene matches. The CDR3 extends over 17 amino acids. CDR1 is MNHNS, CDR2 SASEGT, per germline. Findings and limits, study-wide: Prediction of ophthalmopathy progression came a median roughly 6.4 months pre-onset.

Material: blood. The chain is built from TRBV6-1 and TRBJ2-1; 9 bases fit TRBD2. The sequence came from a man aged 45 to 65 with Graves' hyperthyroidism. Here the CDR3 reads CASSPHPSGTSYNEQFF. Here the CDR3 DNA reads TGTGCCAGCAGTCCGCACCCTAGCGGGACCTCCTACAATGAGCAGTTCTTC.